This T cell receptor (beta chain) stems from a study of cytomegalovirus exposure and HLA in healthy donors. Turning to the study itself: Tens of millions of unique TCRs, all from HLA-typed donors, were included in an early release of the data. Study observations and caveats: Later on, an analysis showed TCR association rates differing by HLA locus, with DRB1 the most and HLA-C the fewest. Generally TCR sequences proved uncommon, though certain public TCRs appeared in numerous donors. An observed cluster of highly shared sequence variants was recorded as a likely sequencing artifact.

The CDR3 has 14 residues. Trimming removed 6 bases from V and 9 bases from J, with 15 bases in between. In germline, CDR1 is SNHLY, CDR2 FYNNEI. As for this clone: The antigen remains unidentified.

Researchers ran the PCR with 60 Vbeta and 13 Jbeta primers. TCRdb's table, derived via immunoSEQ multiplex PCR, lists solely in-frame clones and lacks some. The sample records 100,000 to 150,000 clones, 75% to 85% being singletons. This chain links TRBV2 with TRBJ1-6, with D perhaps matching TRBD1 (5 bases). Sample: PBMCs. The TCR originated in a man aged 35-49 years in good health and CMV-seronegative. The CDR3 DNA sequence: TGTGCCAGCAGCCAATCAGGGAAAGGTTCACCCCTCCACTTT. Protein: CASSQSGKGSPLHF.